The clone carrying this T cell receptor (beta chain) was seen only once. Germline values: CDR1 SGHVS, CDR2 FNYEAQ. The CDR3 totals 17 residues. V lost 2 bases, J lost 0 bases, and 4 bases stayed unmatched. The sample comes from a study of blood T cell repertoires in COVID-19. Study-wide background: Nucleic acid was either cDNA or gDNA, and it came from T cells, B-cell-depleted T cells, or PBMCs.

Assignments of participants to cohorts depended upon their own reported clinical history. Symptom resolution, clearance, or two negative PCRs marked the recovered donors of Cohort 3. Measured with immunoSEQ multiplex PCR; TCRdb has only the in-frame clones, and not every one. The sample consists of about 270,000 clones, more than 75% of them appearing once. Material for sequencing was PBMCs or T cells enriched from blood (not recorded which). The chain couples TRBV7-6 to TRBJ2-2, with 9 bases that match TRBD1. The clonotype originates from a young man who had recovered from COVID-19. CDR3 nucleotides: TGTGCCAGCAGCTTACTGGGGACAGGGTCGAACACCGGGGAGCTGTTTTTT. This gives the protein CASSLLGTGSNTGELFF.